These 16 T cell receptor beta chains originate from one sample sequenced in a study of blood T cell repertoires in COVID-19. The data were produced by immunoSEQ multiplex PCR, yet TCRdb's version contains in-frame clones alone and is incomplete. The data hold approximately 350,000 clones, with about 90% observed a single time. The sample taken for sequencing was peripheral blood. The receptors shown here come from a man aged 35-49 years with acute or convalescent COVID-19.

CDR3 residues: CASSLEAGKLNTGELFF. As DNA, the CDR3 is TGCGCCAGCAGCTTGGAGGCAGGGAAGCTTAACACCGGGGAGCTGTTTTTT. The V gene is TRBV5-1, the J gene TRBJ2-2, with D maybe TRBD1 (5 bases). The CDR3 runs 17 residues. CDR1 and CDR2 (germline): SGHRS, YFSETQ. Trimming took off 0 bases at V and 2 bases at J, with 14 bases between the two ends.

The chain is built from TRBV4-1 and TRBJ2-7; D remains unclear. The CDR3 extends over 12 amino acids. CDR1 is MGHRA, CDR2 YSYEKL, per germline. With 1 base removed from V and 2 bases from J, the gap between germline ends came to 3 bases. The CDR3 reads CASSQGAYEQYF. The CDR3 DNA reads TGCGCCAGCAGCCAAGGAGCCTACGAGCAGTACTTC.

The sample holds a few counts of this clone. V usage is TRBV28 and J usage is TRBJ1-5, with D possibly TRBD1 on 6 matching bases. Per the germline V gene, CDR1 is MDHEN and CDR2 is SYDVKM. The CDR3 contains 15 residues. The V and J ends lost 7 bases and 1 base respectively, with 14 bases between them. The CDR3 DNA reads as TGTGCCAGCATTCAAACAGGGAGAAGCAATCAGCCCCAGCATTTT. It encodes CASIQTGRSNQPQHF.

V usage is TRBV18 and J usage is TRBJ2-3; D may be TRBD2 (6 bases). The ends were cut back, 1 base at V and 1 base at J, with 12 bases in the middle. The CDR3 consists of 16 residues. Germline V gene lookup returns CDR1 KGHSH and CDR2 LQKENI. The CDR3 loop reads CASSPLVPGGTDTQYF. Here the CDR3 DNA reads TGTGCCAGCTCACCACTAGTCCCGGGAGGCACAGATACGCAGTATTTT. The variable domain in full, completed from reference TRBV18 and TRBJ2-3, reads NAGVMQNPRHLVRRRGQEARLRCSPMKGHSHVYWYRQLPEEGLKFMVYLQKENIIDESGMPKERFSAEFPKEGPSILRIQQVVRGDSAAYFCASSPLVPGGTDTQYFGPGTRLTVL.

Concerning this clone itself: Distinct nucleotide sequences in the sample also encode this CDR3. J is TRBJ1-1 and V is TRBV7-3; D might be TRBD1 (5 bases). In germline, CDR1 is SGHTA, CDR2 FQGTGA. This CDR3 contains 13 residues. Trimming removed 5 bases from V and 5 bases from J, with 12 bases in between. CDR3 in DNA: TGTGCCAGCAGCCCTGGGGGGGTTACTGAAGCTTTCTTT. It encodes CASSPGGVTEAFF.

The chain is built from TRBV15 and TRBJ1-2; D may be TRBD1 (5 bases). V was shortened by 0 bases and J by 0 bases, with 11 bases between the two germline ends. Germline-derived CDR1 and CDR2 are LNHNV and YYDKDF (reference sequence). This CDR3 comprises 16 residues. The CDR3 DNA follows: TGTGCCACCAGCAGAGATCTTACAGGACCTAACTATGGCTACACCTTC. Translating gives CATSRDLTGPNYGYTF.

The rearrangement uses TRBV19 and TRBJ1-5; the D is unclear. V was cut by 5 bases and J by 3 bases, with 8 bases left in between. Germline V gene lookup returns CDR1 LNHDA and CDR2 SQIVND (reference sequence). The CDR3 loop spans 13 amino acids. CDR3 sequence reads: CASSRLNNQPQHF. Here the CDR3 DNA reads TGTGCCAGTAGTCGACTGAACAATCAGCCCCAGCATTTT. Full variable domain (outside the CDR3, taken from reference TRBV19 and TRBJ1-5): DGGITQSPKYLFRKEGQNVTLSCEQNLNHDAMYWYRQDPGQGLRLIYYSQIVNDFQKGDIAEGYSVSREKKESFPLTVTSAQKNPTAFYLCASSRLNNQPQHFGDGTRLSIL.

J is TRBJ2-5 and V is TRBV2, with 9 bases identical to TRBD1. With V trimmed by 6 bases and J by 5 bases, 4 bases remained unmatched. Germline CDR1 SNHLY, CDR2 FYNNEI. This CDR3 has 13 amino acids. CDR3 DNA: TGTGCCAGCAGACACAGGGGGCCGGAGACCCAGTACTTC. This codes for CASRHRGPETQYF.

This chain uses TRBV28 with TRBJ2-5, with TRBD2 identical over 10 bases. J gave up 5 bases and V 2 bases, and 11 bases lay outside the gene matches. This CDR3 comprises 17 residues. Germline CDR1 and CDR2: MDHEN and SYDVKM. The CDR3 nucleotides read TGTGCCAGCAGTTTAGCGGGACTAGCGACCCAGGCGGAGACCCAGTACTTC. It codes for CASSLAGLATQAETQYF.

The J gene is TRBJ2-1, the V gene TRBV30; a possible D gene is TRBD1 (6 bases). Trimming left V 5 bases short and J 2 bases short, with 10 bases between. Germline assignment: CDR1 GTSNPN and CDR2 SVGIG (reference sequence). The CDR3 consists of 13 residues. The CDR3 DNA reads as TGTGCCTGGGAGGACAGTACCTACAATGAGCAGTTCTTC. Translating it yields CAWEDSTYNEQFF.

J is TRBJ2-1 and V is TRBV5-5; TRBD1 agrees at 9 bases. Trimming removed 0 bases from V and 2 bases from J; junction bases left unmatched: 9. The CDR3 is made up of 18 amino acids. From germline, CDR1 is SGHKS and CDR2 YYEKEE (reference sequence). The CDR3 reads CASSLVVVGQGPYNEQFF. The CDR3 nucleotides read TGTGCCAGCAGCTTGGTAGTCGTAGGACAGGGGCCCTACAATGAGCAGTTCTTC.

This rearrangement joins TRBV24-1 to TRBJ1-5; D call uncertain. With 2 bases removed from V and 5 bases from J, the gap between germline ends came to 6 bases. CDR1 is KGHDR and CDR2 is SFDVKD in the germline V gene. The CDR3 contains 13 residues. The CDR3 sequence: CATSDYQDQPQHF. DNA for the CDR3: TGTGCCACCAGTGATTACCAGGATCAGCCCCAGCATTTT.

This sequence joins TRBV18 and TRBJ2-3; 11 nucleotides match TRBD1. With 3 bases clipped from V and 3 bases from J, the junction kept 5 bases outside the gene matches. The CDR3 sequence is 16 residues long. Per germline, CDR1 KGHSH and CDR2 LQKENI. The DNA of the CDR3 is TGTGCCAGCTCACCGCCTGGACAGGGGGCTACAGATACGCAGTATTTT. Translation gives CASSPPGQGATDTQYF.

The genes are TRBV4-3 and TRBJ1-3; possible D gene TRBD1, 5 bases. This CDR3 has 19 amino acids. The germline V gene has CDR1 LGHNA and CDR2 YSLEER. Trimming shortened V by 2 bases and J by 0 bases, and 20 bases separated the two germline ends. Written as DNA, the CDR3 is TGCGCCAGCAGCCAATTTATTCAGGGCAAGGGCTCCTCTGGAAACACCATATATTTT. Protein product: CASSQFIQGKGSSGNTIYF.

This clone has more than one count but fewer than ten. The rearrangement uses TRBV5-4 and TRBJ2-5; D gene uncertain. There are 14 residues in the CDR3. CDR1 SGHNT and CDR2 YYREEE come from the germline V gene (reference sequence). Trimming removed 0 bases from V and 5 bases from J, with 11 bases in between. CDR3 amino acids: CASSLGYSRETQYF. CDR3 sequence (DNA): TGTGCCAGCAGCTTGGGGTACTCGAGGGAGACCCAGTACTTC.

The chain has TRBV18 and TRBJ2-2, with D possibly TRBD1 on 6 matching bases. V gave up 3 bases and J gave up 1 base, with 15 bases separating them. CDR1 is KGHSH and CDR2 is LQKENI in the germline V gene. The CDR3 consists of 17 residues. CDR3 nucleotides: TGTGCCAGCTCACCGCGTGCTGGACAGCTGAACACCGGGGAGCTGTTTTTT. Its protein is CASSPRAGQLNTGELFF.